One and the same sample provided the 14 T cell receptor beta chains below, sequenced in a study of blood T cell repertoires in COVID-19. Some clones are missing from TCRdb's copy, which holds only in-frame ones; the method was immunoSEQ multiplex PCR. The table has roughly 110,000 clones, about 79% seen once; the top ten hold 6.2%. Sequenced input: peripheral blood. Every receptor here comes from an elderly man with COVID-19, enrolled during active disease.

This clone was observed once. The chain combines TRBV5-6 with TRBJ1-1; a possible D gene is TRBD1 (5 bases). CDR1 and CDR2 (germline): SGHDT, YYEEEE. CDR3 size: 13 residues. Trimming stripped 3 bases from V and 2 bases from J, with 8 bases between. CDR3 DNA sequence: TGTGCCAGCAGCTCAGGGTTCAACACTGAAGCTTTCTTT. This codes for CASSSGFNTEAFF.

V gene TRBV2 combines with J gene TRBJ1-4, with TRBD1 identical over 7 bases. V was pared by 8 bases and J by 5 bases, with 11 bases of the junction left unmatched. The CDR3 sequence is 15 residues long. The germline V gene encodes CDR1 SNHLY and CDR2 FYNNEI. CDR3 amino acids: CASGKDRDRNEKLFF. The CDR3 bases are TGTGCCAGCGGGAAAGACAGGGATAGAAATGAAAAACTGTTTTTT.

This sequence joins TRBV27 and TRBJ2-5; TRBD2 is a possible D gene (7 bases). The CDR3 sequence is 15 residues long. The germline V gene encodes CDR1 MNHEY and CDR2 SMNVEV (reference sequence). V lost 5 bases and J 6 bases, leaving 19 bases between the germline ends. CDR3 region: CASSPGGGSTKTQYF. CDR3 nucleotides: TGTGCCAGCAGTCCGGGGGGCGGGAGTACGAAGACCCAGTACTTC.

V gene TRBV4-1 combines with J gene TRBJ1-6; D uncertain. The CDR3 spans 13 residues. Germline values: CDR1 MGHRA, CDR2 YSYEKL. V gave up 4 bases and J gave up 7 bases, with 8 bases separating them. The CDR3 is CASSPRGNSPLHF. The CDR3 DNA reads TGCGCCAGCAGCCCGCGCGGCAATTCACCCCTCCACTTT.

The chain carries TRBV6-6 and TRBJ1-2; TRBD1 is a possible D gene (6 bases). V lost 5 bases and J lost 3, with 19 bases in between. The germline V gene has CDR1 MNHNY and CDR2 SVGAGI (reference sequence). This CDR3 contains 16 residues. CDR3 DNA: TGTGCCAGCAGTCCGACAGGAATACCATTCTACTATGGCTACACCTTC. This gives the protein CASSPTGIPFYYGYTF.

This chain connects TRBV28 to TRBJ2-5; 9 positions agree with TRBD1. V trimming: 7 bases; J trimming: 6 bases; junction bases outside the gene matches: 9. This CDR3 comprises 14 residues. Germline V lookup: CDR1 MDHEN, CDR2 SYDVKM. The CDR3 DNA reads TGTGCCAGCAAACCGACAGGGGGAGGGAAGACCCAGTACTTC. It is translated as CASKPTGGGKTQYF.

The chain carries TRBV30 and TRBJ2-2; tentative D call: TRBD1 (6 bases). The CDR3 spans 14 residues. Trimming left V 1 base short and J 4 bases short, with 10 bases between. CDR1 and CDR2 (germline): GTSNPN, SVGIG (reference sequence). The CDR3 is CAWSEHRATGELFF. CDR3 coding DNA: TGTGCCTGGAGTGAACACAGGGCCACCGGGGAGCTGTTTTTT.

This clone has a handful of counts. The rearrangement joins TRBV18 to TRBJ2-7; 8 bases align to TRBD1. This CDR3 spans 15 amino acids. V dropped 0 bases and J dropped 3; count of bases not matched to a gene: 4. Germline values: CDR1 KGHSH, CDR2 LQKENI. The DNA for the CDR3 is TGTGCCAGCTCACCACCGAGGACAGGGAACTACGAGCAGTACTTC. This codes for CASSPPRTGNYEQYF.

The J gene is TRBJ2-3, the V gene TRBV7-9; 9 bases map to TRBD1. Germline V lookup: CDR1 SEHNR, CDR2 FQNEAQ (reference sequence). J was trimmed by 3 bases and V by 5 bases; bases with no gene match: 6. This CDR3 has 15 amino acids. The CDR3 bases are TGTGCCAGCAGCCAGCCGGGACAGGGAACAGATACGCAGTATTTT. This translates into CASSQPGQGTDTQYF.

This clone was seen a few times. The chain is built from TRBV30 and TRBJ1-4, with a possible D match to TRBD1 (6 bases). Germline CDR1 GTSNPN, CDR2 SVGIG (reference sequence). The CDR3 is 16 amino acids. The V and J ends lost 0 bases and 4 bases respectively, with 15 bases between them. The CDR3 sequence is CAWSVLGEQGNEKLFF. DNA for the CDR3: TGTGCCTGGAGTGTACTAGGGGAACAGGGTAATGAAAAACTGTTTTTT. Using reference TRBV30 and TRBJ1-4 for the parts outside the CDR3, the full variable domain is SQTIHQWPATLVQPVGSPLSLECTVEGTSNPNLYWYRQAAGRGLQLLFYSVGIGQISSEVPQNLSASRPQDRQFILSSKKLLLSDSGFYLCAWSVLGEQGNEKLFFGSGTQLSVL.

This clone turned up a few times. The chain employs TRBV13 and TRBJ2-7, with 7 bases that match TRBD1. CDR3 length equals 15 residues. The J segment lost 2 bases and the V segment lost 5 bases, leaving 9 bases of the junction unmatched. Germline CDR1 is PRHDT and CDR2 is FYEKMQ (reference sequence). CDR3 sequence: CASSPNRGAPYEQYF. Written as DNA, the CDR3 is TGTGCCAGCAGCCCGAACAGGGGAGCCCCCTACGAGCAGTACTTC.

CDR3 nucleotide sequence: TGCAGCGCCGAGGAGGGGGCTTCCTACGAGCAGTACTTC. Protein: CSAEEGASYEQYF. The V and J genes are TRBV29-1 and TRBJ2-7; D possibly corresponds to TRBD1 (7 bases). V shed 7 bases and J shed 1 base, with 14 bases lying between them. The CDR3 has 13 amino acids. Germline loops: CDR1 SQVTM, CDR2 ANQGSEA.

The V and J genes are TRBV2 and TRBJ1-2, with a possible D match to TRBD1 (5 bases). CDR3 length: 15 amino acids. Germline assignment: CDR1 SNHLY and CDR2 FYNNEI. Trimming pared 1 base from V and 8 bases from J, leaving 17 bases between. CDR3 loop: CASSEVAAPWGGYTF. The CDR3, as DNA: TGTGCCAGCAGTGAAGTGGCAGCGCCCTGGGGCGGCTACACCTTC.

The J gene is TRBJ2-7, the V gene TRBV15, with TRBD1 as a possible D gene (5 bases). The germline V gene has CDR1 LNHNV and CDR2 YYDKDF (reference sequence). The CDR3 covers 16 residues. Trimming stripped 0 bases from V and 2 bases from J, with 14 bases between. The CDR3 DNA follows: TGTGCCACCAGCAGAGATGTGGGGCTTACTCCCTACGAGCAGTACTTC. Translation gives CATSRDVGLTPYEQYF.